This T cell receptor beta chain was documented in a study of blood T cell repertoires in COVID-19. For the study at large: In each case, the material was cDNA or gDNA derived from T cells, B-cell-depleted T cells, or PBMCs.

The protocol was immunoSEQ multiplex PCR, while the TCRdb copy is restricted to in-frame clones and leaves out a portion. The table shows tens of thousands of clones, with around four fifths occurring only once. Sequenced material: peripheral blood. The receptor comes from a man aged 50 to 59 with active COVID-19.

The CDR3: CASSPQGARYEQYF. CDR3 nucleotide sequence: TGTGCCAGTAGCCCACAGGGGGCTAGGTACGAGCAGTACTTC. The rearrangement links TRBV19 to TRBJ2-7; TRBD1 aligns across 9 bases. J was trimmed by 4 bases and V by 6 bases; bases with no gene match: 7. The germline V gene has CDR1 LNHDA and CDR2 SQIVND (reference sequence). The CDR3 spans 14 residues.